These 3 T cell receptor beta chains were all obtained from the same sample, sequenced in a study of control samples from healthy donors and cancer patients. Generated by immunoSEQ multiplex PCR, the TCRdb table keeps only in-frame clones and is missing some. The sample holds about 180,000 clones, approximately 92% seen once. The sample comprised blood. The source is a young man in good health.

This chain's CDR3 is CSVPTGYNEQFF. For the CDR3, the DNA is TGCAGCGTTCCGACAGGATACAATGAGCAGTTCTTC. The chain joins TRBV29-1 to TRBJ2-1, with D perhaps TRBD1 (6 bases). V lost 5 bases and J lost 4, with 9 bases in between. This CDR3 region has 12 residues. In germline, CDR1 is SQVTM, CDR2 ANQGSEA.

The chain links TRBV2 to TRBJ2-2; D unclear. This CDR3 spans 15 amino acids. V shed 3 bases and J shed 0 bases, with 8 bases lying between them. The germline gives CDR1 SNHLY, CDR2 FYNNEI. DNA for the CDR3: TGTGCCAGCAGTGAGAGGAGCTCGAACACCGGGGAGCTGTTTTTT. Translation gives CASSERSSNTGELFF. The full variable domain, in which reference TRBV2 and TRBJ2-2 provide the parts outside the CDR3, is EPEVTQTPSHQVTQMGQEVILRCVPISNHLYFYWYRQILGQKVEFLVSFYNNEISEKSEIFDDQFSVERPDGSNFTLKIRSTKLEDSAMYFCASSERSSNTGELFFGEGSRLTVL.

This clone was seen only once. The chain links TRBV28 to TRBJ1-5; weak D call: TRBD1 (6 bases). The germline V gene has CDR1 MDHEN and CDR2 SYDVKM. The V gene lost 3 bases and the J gene lost 9 bases, with 12 bases spanning the gap. The CDR3 runs to 13 residues. CDR3 nucleotide sequence: TGTGCCAGCAGTTTGAGGGGGTCCGGGCCCCAGCATTTT. Translation gives CASSLRGSGPQHF.